Each of the 10 T cell receptor beta chains below was sequenced from the same sample in a study of OX40 agonist ivuxolimab in advanced cancers. Sequencing was performed with immunoSEQ multiplex PCR; in TCRdb, only in-frame clones are kept and a portion is missing. The sample carries some 66,000 clones, around 83% recorded once. Sequenced material: CD4+ or CD8+ T cells sorted from blood, taken in a trial of the OX40 agonist ivuxolimab. The receptors derive from an adult with an advanced solid tumor such as melanoma, head and neck, liver or kidney cancer.

The CDR3 loop reads CSGYAGASGYTF. CDR3 sequence (DNA): TGCAGCGGGTACGCGGGGGCTAGTGGCTACACCTTC. The J gene is TRBJ1-2, the V gene TRBV29-1; a possible D gene is TRBD1 (6 bases). Germline V gene data show CDR1 as SQVTM and CDR2 as ANQGSEA. CDR3 length: 12 amino acids. Trimming removed 7 bases at V and 7 bases at J, with 16 bases between.

The gene calls are TRBV5-1 and TRBJ2-7, with TRBD2 identical over 7 bases. After removal of 4 bases from V and 2 bases from J, the junction contained 15 bases not matched to a gene. The CDR3 contains 17 residues. The germline CDR1 and CDR2 sequences are SGHRS and YFSETQ. CDR3 nucleotides: TGCGCCAGCAGCCTAAGTACACTAGCGCGAAAAACCTACGAGCAGTACTTC. Translation gives CASSLSTLARKTYEQYF.

This clone came up a few times. The chain employs TRBV5-1 and TRBJ2-7; 8 nucleotides line up with TRBD2. With V trimmed by 2 bases and J by 6 bases, 10 bases remained unmatched. Germline assignment: CDR1 SGHRS and CDR2 YFSETQ. This CDR3 contains 15 residues. The CDR3 DNA follows: TGCGCCAGCAGCTTAATCAGCGGGGGCCACACCGAGCAGTACTTC. Protein product: CASSLISGGHTEQYF.

This clone appeared a single time. The chain recombines TRBV10-1 with TRBJ2-5; the D gene is possibly TRBD2 (5 bases). The V gene lost 8 bases and the J gene lost 8 bases, with 15 bases spanning the gap. This CDR3 region has 12 residues. Germline CDR1 reads WNHNN; CDR2 reads SYGVQD (reference sequence). CDR3 sequence reads: CASRAPSGTQYF. The CDR3 DNA reads TGCGCCAGCCGGGCCCCCTCGGGAACCCAGTACTTC.

This chain uses TRBV5-1 with TRBJ2-7; 9 nucleotides line up with TRBD2. V lost 2 bases to trimming and J lost 9 bases; unmatched junction nucleotides: 12. Germline lookup yields CDR1 SGHRS and CDR2 YFSETQ. CDR3 length equals 15 residues. CDR3 region: CASSFSLAGVERQYF. CDR3 coding DNA: TGCGCCAGCAGCTTTTCCTTAGCGGGAGTTGAGAGGCAGTACTTC. Full variable domain (rest looked up from reference TRBV5-1 and TRBJ2-7): KAGVTQTPRYLIKTRGQQVTLSCSPISGHRSVSWYQQTPGQGLQFLFEYFSETQRNKGNFPGRFSGRQFSNSRSEMNVSTLELGDSALYLCASSFSLAGVERQYFGPGTRLTVT.

This chain uses TRBV28 with TRBJ2-3; 7 bases fit TRBD2. Germline CDR1 is MDHEN and CDR2 is SYDVKM. Trimming cost V 10 bases and J 0 bases; bases outside gene matches: 7. CDR3 size: 14 residues. CDR3 DNA sequence: TGTGCCATCCAGCAAGCGGGGAGCACAGATACGCAGTATTTT. The encoded protein is CAIQQAGSTDTQYF.

The rearrangement joins TRBV7-2 to TRBJ1-2; tentatively, D is TRBD1 (5 bases). CDR1 is SGHTA and CDR2 is FQGNSA in the germline V gene. This CDR3 is 17 amino acids long. The germline V and J ends were trimmed by 5 bases and 2 bases, with 21 bases remaining between them. The CDR3 loop reads CASSPRDSRGANYGYTF. The CDR3, as DNA: TGTGCCAGCAGCCCAAGGGATTCAAGGGGCGCGAACTATGGCTACACCTTC.

The chain couples TRBV18 to TRBJ2-7; D is undetermined. Germline V lookup: CDR1 KGHSH, CDR2 LQKENI. The CDR3 is 14 residues long. V was shortened by 3 bases and J by 3 bases, with 12 bases between the two germline ends. The CDR3 loop is CASSPYQDDYEQYF. CDR3 nucleotides: TGTGCCAGCTCACCCTACCAGGACGACTACGAGCAGTACTTC.

V gene TRBV5-1 combines with J gene TRBJ1-2; unclear D gene. Germline-derived CDR1 and CDR2 are SGHRS and YFSETQ. The CDR3 covers 13 residues. Trimming left V 0 bases short and J 6 bases short, with 9 bases between. As DNA, the CDR3 is TGCGCCAGCAGCTTGGAAGACACGAATGGCTACACCTTC. This codes for CASSLEDTNGYTF.

As DNA, the CDR3 is TGTGCCAGCAGCCAGCGACAGATTTACACTGAAGCTTTCTTT. This sequence encodes CASSQRQIYTEAFF. V and J are TRBV14 and TRBJ1-1, with D possibly TRBD1 on 5 matching bases. Germline lookup yields CDR1 SGHDN and CDR2 FVKESK. The CDR3 covers 14 residues. V lost 3 bases and J 3 bases, leaving 11 bases between the germline ends.